The 24 T cell receptor beta chains in this list originate from one sample, sequenced in a study of cytomegalovirus exposure and HLA in healthy donors. The PCR contained 60 Vbeta and 13 Jbeta primers. Sequencing used immunoSEQ multiplex PCR; TCRdb keeps in-frame clones, though not all of them. The data hold about 100,000 clones, with around 75% observed a single time. Sequenced sample: PBMCs. The receptor set was obtained from a male donor in good health and CMV-seropositive.

This clone was seen once. This rearrangement joins TRBV10-3 to TRBJ2-3; possibly TRBD2 for D (7 bases). The ends were cut back, 8 bases at V and 5 bases at J, with 20 bases in the middle. Germline CDR1 ENHRY, CDR2 SYGVKD. The length of the CDR3 is 15 residues. The CDR3 sequence: CAIGQRPGEGDTQYF. The CDR3 nucleotides are TGTGCCATCGGACAGCGACCTGGGGAGGGAGATACGCAGTATTTT.

The chain couples TRBV29-1 to TRBJ2-2; TRBD1 aligns across 9 bases. Trimming at V came to 6 bases and at J to 0 bases, leaving 5 bases not matched to a gene. The germline V gene has CDR1 SQVTM and CDR2 ANQGSEA. The CDR3 sequence is 15 residues long. CDR3: CSVERTGANTGELFF. In DNA form, the CDR3 reads TGCAGCGTCGAACGGACAGGGGCGAACACCGGGGAGCTGTTTTTT.

The chain carries TRBV30 and TRBJ2-6; 9 bases fit TRBD1. This CDR3 contains 15 residues. Per the germline V gene, CDR1 is GTSNPN and CDR2 is SVGIG (reference sequence). The junction had 6 bases not matched to a gene; V was cut back by 7 bases and J by 2 bases. CDR3 nucleotide sequence: TGTGCCTTAGGACAGGGGTCTGCTGGGGCCAACGTCCTGACTTTC. As protein: CALGQGSAGANVLTF.

The gene calls are TRBV4-3 and TRBJ2-5; the match to TRBD1 covers 8 bases. The end of the DNA aligns better with TRBJ2-7, so the J call may be wrong. The length of the CDR3 is 15 residues. CDR1 and CDR2 (germline): LGHNA, YSLEER. CDR3 nucleotide sequence: TGCGCCAGCAGCCAAGAAGAACAGGGGGGCTACGAGCAGTACTTC. Translated, it gives CASSQEEQGGYEQYF.

The V gene is TRBV5-1, the J gene TRBJ2-5; the D gene is possibly TRBD1 (6 bases). Trimming cost V 5 bases and J 2 bases, with 13 bases left between them. Germline assignment: CDR1 SGHRS and CDR2 YFSETQ. The length of the CDR3 is 14 residues. CDR3 amino acids: CASSRLQGQETQYF. The CDR3 DNA follows: TGCGCCAGCAGTCGCCTTCAGGGGCAAGAGACCCAGTACTTC.

The genes are TRBV5-5 and TRBJ2-3; D is perhaps TRBD2 (5 bases). V dropped 2 bases and J dropped 6 bases, with 10 bases sitting between them. The germline V gene has CDR1 SGHKS and CDR2 YYEKEE (reference sequence). The CDR3 spans 13 residues. The CDR3 DNA reads as TGTGCCAGCAGCTTTTTAACGGGGGATACGCAGTATTTT. Protein product: CASSFLTGDTQYF.

The chain is built from TRBV5-1 and TRBJ2-7; D may be TRBD2 (6 bases). Germline assignment: CDR1 SGHRS and CDR2 YFSETQ. The CDR3 spans 15 residues. V was clipped by 7 bases and J by 0 bases, with 17 bases between them. The CDR3 DNA reads TGCGCCAGCGGAAGAATGGGGGGTAGCTCCTACGAGCAGTACTTC. Amino acids: CASGRMGGSSYEQYF.

This chain links TRBV2 with TRBJ1-2; D possibly corresponds to TRBD1 (6 bases). The CDR3 has 11 residues. The germline gives CDR1 SNHLY, CDR2 FYNNEI. Trimming cost V 8 bases and J 10 bases, with 14 bases left between them. The CDR3 nucleotides are TGTGCCAGCCGCCCAGAGGGGGACTACACCTTC. Translation: CASRPEGDYTF.

The chain couples TRBV9 to TRBJ2-5; 7 nucleotides align to TRBD2. V lost 2 bases, J lost 4 bases, and 5 bases stayed unmatched. The germline V gene encodes CDR1 SGDLS and CDR2 YYNGEE. The CDR3 runs 14 residues. The CDR3: CASSVQGGRETQYF. The CDR3 DNA is TGTGCCAGCAGCGTGCAGGGAGGGCGAGAGACCCAGTACTTC.

The genes are TRBV2 and TRBJ1-3; 7 bases map to TRBD1. Germline CDR1 SNHLY, CDR2 FYNNEI. V lost 8 bases to trimming and J lost 4 bases; unmatched junction nucleotides: 5. This CDR3 has 13 amino acids. The CDR3 is CASARGLGNTIYF. CDR3 sequence (DNA): TGTGCCAGCGCGAGGGGGCTCGGAAACACCATATATTTT.

The rearrangement uses TRBV4-2 and TRBJ1-4; 7 bases agree with TRBD1. The trim removed 5 bases at V and 7 bases at J, leaving 10 bases unmatched. Germline V CDR1 and CDR2: LGHNA, YNFKEQ. The CDR3 length is 15 residues. This CDR3 is CASSASGTVSEKLFF. In DNA form, the CDR3 reads TGTGCCAGCAGCGCATCCGGGACAGTGAGTGAAAAACTGTTTTTT.

This clone has only a few counts. The rearrangement uses TRBV10-3 and TRBJ2-7; D gene ambiguous. The CDR3 extends over 15 amino acids. Germline assignment: CDR1 ENHRY and CDR2 SYGVKD. Deletions cut 5 bases from V and 2 bases from J, with 16 bases between. The CDR3 reads CAISPKSIMTYEQYF. In DNA form, the CDR3 reads TGTGCCATCAGTCCCAAGTCTATAATGACCTACGAGCAGTACTTC.

The chain employs TRBV21-1 and TRBJ1-6; TRBD1 is taken as the D call from the table, unchecked against the DNA. TRBV21-1 is shown as a pseudogene. The CDR3 contains 15 residues. The CDR3 nucleotides are TGTGCCAGCACGGATCTGGGACAGCATAATTCACCCCTCCACTTT. It is translated as CASTDLGQHNSPLHF.

The genes are TRBV5-6 and TRBJ2-1; TRBD2 matches 9 bases. The germline V gene has CDR1 SGHDT and CDR2 YYEEEE. The V gene end was trimmed by 0 bases and the J gene end by 4 bases; junction bases not matched to a gene: 5. CDR3 length equals 16 residues. CDR3 in DNA: TGTGCCAGCAGCTTGGAGTTAGCGGGGGAGTACAATGAGCAGTTCTTC. It is translated as CASSLELAGEYNEQFF.

This chain's CDR3 is CAWAGGSYNEQFF. Written as DNA, the CDR3 is TGTGCCTGGGCGGGGGGGTCCTACAATGAGCAGTTCTTC. The V call is TRBV30, the J call TRBJ2-1, with 9 positions matching TRBD2. Per the germline V gene, CDR1 is GTSNPN and CDR2 is SVGIG (reference sequence). The CDR3 covers 13 residues. V was pared by 5 bases and J by 1 base, with 0 bases of the junction left unmatched.

This rearrangement joins TRBV5-6 to TRBJ2-1, with 11 bases aligning to TRBD2. V dropped 0 bases and J dropped 6; count of bases not matched to a gene: 5. The germline gives CDR1 SGHDT, CDR2 YYEEEE. The CDR3 runs 16 residues. Written as DNA, the CDR3 is TGTGCCAGCAGCTTGGTAGCGGGGGGGGCCGGCAATGAGCAGTTCTTC. It is translated as CASSLVAGGAGNEQFF. The full variable domain, in which reference TRBV5-6 and TRBJ2-1 provide the parts outside the CDR3, is DAGVTQSPTHLIKTRGQQVTLRCSPKSGHDTVSWYQQALGQGPQFIFQYYEEEERQRGNFPDRFSGHQFPNYSSELNVNALLLGDSALYLCASSLVAGGAGNEQFFGPGTRLTVL.

This chain uses TRBV5-1 with TRBJ2-1; 11 bases align to TRBD2. Germline V gene lookup returns CDR1 SGHRS and CDR2 YFSETQ. The CDR3 extends over 16 amino acids. After removal of 0 bases from V and 5 bases from J, the junction contained 4 bases not matched to a gene. For the CDR3, the DNA is TGCGCCAGCAGCTTGGGGCTAGCGGGGGGCCACAATGAGCAGTTCTTC. This sequence encodes CASSLGLAGGHNEQFF.

The chain carries TRBV5-1 and TRBJ2-5; TRBD2 matches at 7 bases. The V gene's germline CDR1 is SGHRS and CDR2 YFSETQ. V shed 0 bases and J 2 bases; nucleotides not matched to a gene: 4. The CDR3 runs 15 residues. The chain's CDR3 is CASSLVGGGQETQYF. The CDR3 DNA follows: TGCGCCAGCAGCTTGGTCGGCGGGGGACAAGAGACCCAGTACTTC.

The V and J genes are TRBV6-5 and TRBJ2-4; tentatively, D is TRBD2 (5 bases). The V end was cut by 5 bases, the J end by 1 base, with 12 bases between. The CDR3 is made up of 15 amino acids. Germline CDR1 reads MNHEY; CDR2 reads SVGAGI. The CDR3, as DNA: TGTGCCAGCAGTAGGCGTCCGGGGGCCAAAAACATTCAGTACTTC. Its translation: CASSRRPGAKNIQYF.

J is TRBJ2-4 and V is TRBV4-1; the match to TRBD1 covers 7 bases. Trimming removed 5 bases from V and 0 bases from J; junction bases left unmatched: 10. The length of the CDR3 is 17 residues. CDR1 and CDR2 from the germline V gene are MGHRA and YSYEKL. The DNA of the CDR3 is TGCGCCAGCAGCGCATCCATAGGGGGCCCAGCCAAAAACATTCAGTACTTC. Its protein product is CASSASIGGPAKNIQYF.

V and J are TRBV18 and TRBJ2-7; 10 bases are shared with TRBD2. Germline CDR1 KGHSH, CDR2 LQKENI. The J segment lost 2 bases and the V segment lost 3 bases, leaving 4 bases of the junction unmatched. The CDR3 totals 15 residues. The CDR3 protein is CASSPLAGATYEQYF. DNA for the CDR3: TGTGCCAGCTCACCTCTAGCGGGGGCTACCTACGAGCAGTACTTC.

The genes are TRBV7-2 and TRBJ1-2; 9 nucleotides agree with TRBD1. The CDR3 has 14 residues. Per the germline V gene, CDR1 is SGHTA and CDR2 is FQGNSA. V gave up 5 bases and J gave up 6 bases; unmatched junction bases: 7. As DNA, the CDR3 is TGTGCCAGCAGCCAGGGACAGGGAAACCATGGCTACACCTTC. Its translation: CASSQGQGNHGYTF.

The chain employs TRBV19 and TRBJ2-7; 12 bases are a match to TRBD1. V gave up 6 bases and J gave up 0 bases; unmatched junction bases: 6. Germline V gene data show CDR1 as LNHDA and CDR2 as SQIVND (reference sequence). This CDR3 is 16 amino acids long. CDR3 amino acids: CASSLVGQGASYEQYF. CDR3 nucleotides: TGTGCCAGTAGCTTGGTGGGACAGGGGGCCTCCTACGAGCAGTACTTC.

This clone has more than one count but fewer than ten. The chain links TRBV4-1 to TRBJ2-7; 9 bases line up with TRBD1. V trimming: 3 bases; J trimming: 5 bases; junction bases outside the gene matches: 14. Germline assignment: CDR1 MGHRA and CDR2 YSYEKL. This CDR3 has 17 residues. CDR3 sequence (DNA): TGCGCCAGCAGCCATCCAGGGCTGGGGACAGGGAGTGACGAGCAGTACTTC. This codes for CASSHPGLGTGSDEQYF.